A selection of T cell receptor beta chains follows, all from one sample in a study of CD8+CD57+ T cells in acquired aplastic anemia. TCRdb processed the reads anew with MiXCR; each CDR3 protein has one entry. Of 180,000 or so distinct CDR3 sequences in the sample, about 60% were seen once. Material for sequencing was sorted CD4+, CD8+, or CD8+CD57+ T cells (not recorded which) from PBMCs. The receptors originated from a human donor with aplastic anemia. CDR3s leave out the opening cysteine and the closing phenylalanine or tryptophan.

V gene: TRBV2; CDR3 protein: ASRKGAEYEQY
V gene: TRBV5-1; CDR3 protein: ASSRASGDTQY
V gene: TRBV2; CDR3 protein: ASSEWQNQPQH
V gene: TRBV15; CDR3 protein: ATSRSGRVNTEAF
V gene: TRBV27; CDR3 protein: ASSFSSGLGNQPQH
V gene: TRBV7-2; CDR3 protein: ASSLGDRETDTQY
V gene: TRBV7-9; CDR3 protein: ASSHPTGGNGYT
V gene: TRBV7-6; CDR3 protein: ASSLNPSSPYEQY
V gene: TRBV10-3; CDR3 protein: ASSQGRGNKPQH
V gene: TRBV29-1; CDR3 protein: SVVNTEAF